These 14 T cell receptor beta chains came from one sample sequenced in a study of blood T cell repertoires in COVID-19. The assay was immunoSEQ multiplex PCR, and TCRdb's table has in-frame clones only and misses some. The sample includes just under 350,000 clones, around 90% of them seen just once. Material for sequencing was peripheral blood. All receptors come from a woman aged 18-29 years who had recovered from COVID-19.

In DNA, the CDR3 is TGTGCCAGCTCCCCCAGGGTTGGACAGGGGCGCGAGCAGTACGTC. Its translation: CASSPRVGQGREQYV. The chain links TRBV18 to TRBJ2-7, with TRBD1 matching over 9 bases. This CDR3 is 15 amino acids long. Germline CDR1 reads KGHSH; CDR2 reads LQKENI. V trimming: 6 bases; J trimming: 6 bases; junction bases outside the gene matches: 12.

The count of this clone is one. The chain employs TRBV6-6 and TRBJ2-1; 11 positions agree with TRBD2. Germline trimming cut 2 bases from V and 4 bases from J; bases unmatched to any gene: 4. CDR1 is MNHNY, CDR2 SVGAGI, per germline (reference sequence). This CDR3 has 16 residues. Here the CDR3 reads CASSYPGLAEYNEQFF. The CDR3 DNA reads TGTGCCAGCAGTTACCCGGGACTAGCGGAATACAATGAGCAGTTCTTC.

V and J are TRBV24-1 and TRBJ2-1, with TRBD2 matching 14 bases. CDR3 size: 19 residues. The V gene end was trimmed by 4 bases and the J gene end by 0 bases; junction bases not matched to a gene: 7. Germline loops: CDR1 KGHDR, CDR2 SFDVKD. CDR3 in amino acids: CATSDPGLAGVPSYNEQFF. The CDR3 region has the DNA TGTGCCACCAGTGACCCGGGACTAGCGGGAGTCCCCTCCTACAATGAGCAGTTCTTC.

This rearrangement joins TRBV19 to TRBJ2-3, with 9 bases matching TRBD2. Germline V gives CDR1 LNHDA, CDR2 SQIVND (reference sequence). The CDR3 spans 17 residues. The V segment lost 5 bases and the J segment 5 bases; nucleotides outside the gene matches: 14. The CDR3 reads CASSARASGDRGDTQYF. The CDR3, as DNA: TGTGCCAGTAGTGCTCGGGCTAGCGGGGACCGGGGAGATACGCAGTATTTT.

The chain uses TRBV25-1 and TRBJ2-5, with TRBD1 matching over 9 bases. The CDR3 is 14 amino acids. The germline V gene encodes CDR1 MGHDK and CDR2 SYGVNS. The junction had 3 bases not matched to a gene; V was cut back by 2 bases and J by 5 bases. The CDR3 loop reads CASSEGGQGETQYF. The CDR3 nucleotides are TGTGCCAGCAGTGAAGGAGGACAGGGGGAGACCCAGTACTTC.

V gene TRBV7-2 combines with J gene TRBJ2-2; D ambiguous. V lost 5 bases to trimming and J lost 0 bases, with 16 bases between them. In germline, CDR1 is SGHTA, CDR2 FQGNSA. The CDR3 has 17 residues. CDR3 in DNA: TGTGCCAGCAGCATTCCATCTGGCCTCGCGAACACCGGGGAGCTGTTTTTT. Protein sequence: CASSIPSGLANTGELFF.

This chain connects TRBV5-4 to TRBJ2-5; D perhaps matches TRBD2 (5 bases). Germline loops: CDR1 SGHNT, CDR2 YYREEE (reference sequence). CDR3 size: 15 residues. Trimming took off 4 bases at V and 5 bases at J, with 18 bases between the two ends. CDR3 DNA: TGTGCCAGCAGCCACGTTGGCCTAGCAAAGGAGACCCAGTACTTC. Its translation: CASSHVGLAKETQYF.

The chain couples TRBV19 to TRBJ2-1; 7 bases are a match to TRBD1. With 3 bases clipped from V and 5 bases from J, the junction kept 7 bases outside the gene matches. Germline lookup yields CDR1 LNHDA and CDR2 SQIVND (reference sequence). This CDR3 is built from 15 residues. The DNA for the CDR3 is TGTGCCAGTAGTATCGTACAGGGGAGTCACAATGAGCAGTTCTTC. Residues: CASSIVQGSHNEQFF.

The rearrangement joins TRBV11-3 to TRBJ1-3, with 11 bases aligning to TRBD1. Trimming at V came to 3 bases and at J to 3 bases, leaving 7 bases not matched to a gene. The CDR3 length is 17 residues. The germline V gene encodes CDR1 SGHNT and CDR2 YENEEA. The DNA for the CDR3 is TGTGCCAGCAGCTTCAGGACAGGGGGCCAAATTGGAAACACCATATATTTT. Its protein is CASSFRTGGQIGNTIYF.

The chain links TRBV7-8 to TRBJ2-2, with 15 positions matching TRBD2. The V gene's germline CDR1 is SGHVS and CDR2 FQNEAQ. V was pared by 5 bases and J by 6 bases, with 13 bases of the junction left unmatched. The CDR3 extends over 19 amino acids. The chain's CDR3 is CASSPTGTSGRSVAGELFF. Here the CDR3 DNA reads TGTGCCAGCAGCCCTACCGGGACTAGCGGGAGGTCGGTCGCCGGGGAGCTGTTTTTT.

The chain couples TRBV29-1 to TRBJ2-5; TRBD2 aligns across 10 bases. Germline V gives CDR1 SQVTM, CDR2 ANQGSEA. The J segment lost 1 base and the V segment lost 4 bases, leaving 3 bases of the junction unmatched. This CDR3 is 14 amino acids long. The CDR3 loop reads CSVGLAGAQETQYF. The CDR3 DNA reads TGCAGCGTTGGGCTAGCGGGAGCCCAAGAGACCCAGTACTTC.

This sequence joins TRBV10-3 and TRBJ1-1, with D unclear. CDR3 length: 13 residues. Germline loops: CDR1 ENHRY, CDR2 SYGVKD. The V gene lost 0 bases and the J gene lost 10 bases, with 12 bases spanning the gap. CDR3 sequence (DNA): TGTGCCATCAGTGAGTCTTGGCAGGAGGGAGCTTTCTTT. This encodes CAISESWQEGAFF.

CDR3 protein: CASSLLTSGTQHF. For the CDR3, the DNA is TGTGCCAGCAGCTTACTGACGTCGGGGACCCAGCATTTT. The rearrangement joins TRBV7-2 to TRBJ1-5; no definite D call. V was cut by 2 bases and J by 11 bases, with 13 bases left in between. Germline CDR1 SGHTA, CDR2 FQGNSA. CDR3 size: 13 residues.

V usage is TRBV4-2 and J usage is TRBJ2-1, with TRBD2 matching 13 bases. V lost 1 base and J lost 3; bases outside the gene matches: 0. The CDR3 runs to 16 residues. From germline, CDR1 is LGHNA and CDR2 YNFKEQ. CDR3 loop: CASSQGTSGSYNEQFF. The CDR3 bases are TGTGCCAGCAGCCAAGGGACTAGCGGGAGCTACAATGAGCAGTTCTTC.